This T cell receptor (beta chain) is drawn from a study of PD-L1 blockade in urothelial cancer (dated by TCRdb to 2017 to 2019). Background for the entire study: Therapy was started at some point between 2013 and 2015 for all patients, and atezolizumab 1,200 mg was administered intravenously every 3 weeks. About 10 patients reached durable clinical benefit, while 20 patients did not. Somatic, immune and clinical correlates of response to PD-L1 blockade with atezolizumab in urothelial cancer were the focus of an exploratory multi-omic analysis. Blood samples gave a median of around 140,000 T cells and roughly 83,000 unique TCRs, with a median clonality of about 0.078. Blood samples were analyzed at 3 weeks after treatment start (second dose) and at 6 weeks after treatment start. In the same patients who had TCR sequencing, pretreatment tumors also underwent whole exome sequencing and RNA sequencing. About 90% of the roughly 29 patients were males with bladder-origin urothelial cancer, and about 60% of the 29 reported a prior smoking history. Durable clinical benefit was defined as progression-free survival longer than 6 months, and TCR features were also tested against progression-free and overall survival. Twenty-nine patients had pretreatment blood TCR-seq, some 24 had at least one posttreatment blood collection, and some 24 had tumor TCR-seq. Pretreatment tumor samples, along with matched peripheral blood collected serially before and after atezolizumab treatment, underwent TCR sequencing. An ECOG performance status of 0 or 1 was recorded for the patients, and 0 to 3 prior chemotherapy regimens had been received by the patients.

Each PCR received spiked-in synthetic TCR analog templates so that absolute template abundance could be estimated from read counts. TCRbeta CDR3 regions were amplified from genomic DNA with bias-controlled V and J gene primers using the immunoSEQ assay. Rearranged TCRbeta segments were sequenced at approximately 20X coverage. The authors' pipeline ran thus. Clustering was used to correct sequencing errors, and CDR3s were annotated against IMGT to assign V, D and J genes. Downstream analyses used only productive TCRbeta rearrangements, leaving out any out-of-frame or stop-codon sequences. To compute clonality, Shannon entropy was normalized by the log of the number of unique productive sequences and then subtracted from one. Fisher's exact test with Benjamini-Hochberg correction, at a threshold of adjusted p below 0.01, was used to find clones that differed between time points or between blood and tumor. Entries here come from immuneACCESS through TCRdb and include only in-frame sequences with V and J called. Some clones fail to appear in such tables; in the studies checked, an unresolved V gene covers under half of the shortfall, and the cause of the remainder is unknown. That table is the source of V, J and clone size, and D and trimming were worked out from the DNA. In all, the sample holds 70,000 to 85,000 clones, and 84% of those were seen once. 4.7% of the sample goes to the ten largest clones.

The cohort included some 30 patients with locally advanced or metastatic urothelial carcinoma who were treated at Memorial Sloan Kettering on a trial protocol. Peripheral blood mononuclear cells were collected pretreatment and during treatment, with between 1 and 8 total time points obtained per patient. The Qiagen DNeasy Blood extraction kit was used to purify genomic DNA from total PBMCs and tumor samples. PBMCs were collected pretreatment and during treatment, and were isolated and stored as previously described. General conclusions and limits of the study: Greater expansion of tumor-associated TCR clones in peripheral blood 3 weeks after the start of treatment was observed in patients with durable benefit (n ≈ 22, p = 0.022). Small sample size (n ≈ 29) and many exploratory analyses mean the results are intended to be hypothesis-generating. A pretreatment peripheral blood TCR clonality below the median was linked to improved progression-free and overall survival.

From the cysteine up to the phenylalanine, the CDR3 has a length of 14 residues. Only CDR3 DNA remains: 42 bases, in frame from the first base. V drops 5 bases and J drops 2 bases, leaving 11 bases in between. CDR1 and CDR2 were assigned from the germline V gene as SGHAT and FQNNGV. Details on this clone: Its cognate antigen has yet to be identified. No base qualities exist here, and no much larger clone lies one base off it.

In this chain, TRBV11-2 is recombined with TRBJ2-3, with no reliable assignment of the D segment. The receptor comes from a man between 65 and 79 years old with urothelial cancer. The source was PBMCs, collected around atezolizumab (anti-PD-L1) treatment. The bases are TGTGCCAGCAGCGCCGACTGGTTCACAGATACGCAGTATTTT. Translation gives CASSADWFTDTQYF.